Listed below are T cell receptor beta chains from one sample, sequenced in a study of cytomegalovirus exposure and HLA in healthy donors. TCRdb's copy holds only in-frame clones and misses some; the assay was immunoSEQ multiplex PCR. The sample consists of approximately 140,000 clones, approximately 84% of them appearing once. Input material: PBMCs. Receptors originate from a woman aged 18-29 years in good health and CMV-seronegative. The CDR3 runs from the conserved cysteine through the conserved F or W. A D gene is named only where the DNA matches it firmly. Clone size appears in some rows only: once, few, many, or a class for an expanded clone.

clone_size	v_call	j_call	d_call	cdr3_nt	cdr3_aa
once	TRBV29-1	TRBJ2-1	.	TGCAGCGCCGCACAACTACTGGAATCCAATGAGCAGTTCTTC	CSAAQLLESNEQFF
.	TRBV6-1	TRBJ1-4	.	TGTGCCAGCAATCGGGTGGCGAATGAAAAACTGTTTTTT	CASNRVANEKLFF
few	TRBV4-1	TRBJ2-7	TRBD2	TGCGCCAGCAGCCAAGATCGACTAGCGCACGAGCAGTACTTC	CASSQDRLAHEQYF
few	TRBV9	TRBJ1-1	.	TGTGCCAGCAGCGTACTTCAGCCCCGAGACAGTGAAGCTTTCTTT	CASSVLQPRDSEAFF
few	TRBV6-4	TRBJ2-2	TRBD1	TGTGCCAGCAGTGATGGGACAGGGACCGGGGAGCTGTTTTTT	CASSDGTGTGELFF
.	TRBV7-9	TRBJ2-3	TRBD2	TGTGCCAGCACCTCGAGGAGGGGAGGGTCCACAGATACGCAGTATTTT	CASTSRRGGSTDTQYF
.	TRBV9	TRBJ2-5	.	TGTGCCAGCAGCGTAGCTAGTACGGAGACCCAGTACTTC	CASSVASTETQYF
.	TRBV27	TRBJ2-7	.	TGTGCCAGCAGTCCCGACAGGAGCTCCTACGAGCAGTACTTC	CASSPDRSSYEQYF
.	TRBV6-6	TRBJ2-1	TRBD2	TGTGCCAGCAGTTACCGCGGGAGCGGCTACAATGAGCAGTTCTTC	CASSYRGSGYNEQFF
.	TRBV9	TRBJ2-5	.	TGTGCCAGCAGCGTACGTGGGGGGAGGCAGGAACGGGCGACCCAGTACTTC	CASSVRGGRQERATQYF
.	TRBV5-1	TRBJ1-2	TRBD1	TGCGCCAGCAGCTCAGGGGATGGGACAGGGGGAATTGATGGCTACACCTTC	CASSSGDGTGGIDGYTF
.	TRBV5-1	TRBJ2-7	TRBD1	TGCGCCAGCAGCTTGCGGGACAGAGGCGAGCAGTACTTC	CASSLRDRGEQYF
.	TRBV5-1	TRBJ2-1	TRBD2	TGCGCCAGCAGCCTAGGGCTAGCGGGTCCCCTGGATGAGCAGTTCTTC	CASSLGLAGPLDEQFF
.	TRBV5-1	TRBJ2-7	.	TGCGCCAGCAGCTTGTTCCCAGGGGGGTCCTACGAGCAGTACTTC	CASSLFPGGSYEQYF
.	TRBV9	TRBJ2-5	TRBD2	TGTGCCAGCAGTCTAGCGGGAGTCTCAGAGACCCAGTACTTC	CASSLAGVSETQYF
few	TRBV18	TRBJ2-4	TRBD2	TGTGCCAGCTCACCAACTAGCGGGAATATAAACATTCAGTACTTC	CASSPTSGNINIQYF
.	TRBV5-4	TRBJ1-1	.	TGTGCCAGCAGCCTGAGCGGCGTCAGCGGCACTGAAGCTTTCTTT	CASSLSGVSGTEAFF
.	TRBV6-5	TRBJ2-3	TRBD1	TGTGCCAGCAGTCTTCGGACAGGGAGCACAGATACGCAGTATTTT	CASSLRTGSTDTQYF
once	TRBV7-9	TRBJ2-1	.	TGTGCCAGCACGGACTCACCCCTTGGAAGCAATGAGCAGTTCTTC	CASTDSPLGSNEQFF
.	TRBV19	TRBJ2-7	.	TGTGCCACCCAAGAGTCGGGGATCTCCTACGAGCAGTACTTC	CATQESGISYEQYF
.	TRBV9	TRBJ2-7	.	TGTGCCAGCAGCGTCCCCAGGGTCGAGCAGTACTTC	CASSVPRVEQYF
few	TRBV30	TRBJ2-1	.	TGTGCCTGGAGTGTACAGCTCAATGAGCAGTTCTTC	CAWSVQLNEQFF
.	TRBV7-8	TRBJ2-6	TRBD1	TGTGCCAGCAGCCCCTTGGGACAGAGCTCTGGGGCCAACGTCCTGACTTTC	CASSPLGQSSGANVLTF
.	TRBV7-2	TRBJ2-7	.	TGTGCCAGCAGCTTGACCCCGTCTAGCGTAATCTACGAGCAGTACTTC	CASSLTPSSVIYEQYF
few	TRBV6-4	TRBJ2-1	.	TGTGCCAGCAGAGCCGGGAAGGGCTCCTACAATGAGCAGTTCTTC	CASRAGKGSYNEQFF
.	TRBV27	TRBJ2-7	TRBD2	TGTGCCAGCAGTCCCTCAGCGGGGGGTCCCTACGAGCAGTACTTC	CASSPSAGGPYEQYF
.	TRBV11-2	TRBJ1-3	TRBD1	TGTGCCAGCAGCTTAGATCCCAGGGGGCTTACTGGAAACACCATATATTTT	CASSLDPRGLTGNTIYF
.	TRBV4-1	TRBJ2-1	.	TGCGCCAGCAGCCTTCTGAGGGCGGGCCTCTACAATGAGCAGTTCTTC	CASSLLRAGLYNEQFF